This entry lists 27 T cell receptor beta chains sequenced from one sample in a study of T cell responses to AZD1222 COVID-19 vaccine. Sequencing used immunoSEQ multiplex PCR; TCRdb keeps in-frame clones, though not all of them. The data hold 53,000 or so clones, with more than 80% observed a single time. The sample here was peripheral blood, taken on day 0 of MenACWY control vaccination. The receptors come from an adult in good health.

This clone showed up just once. The V gene is TRBV25-1, the J gene TRBJ1-1; no firm D call. Germline V lookup: CDR1 MGHDK, CDR2 SYGVNS. The CDR3 is 14 residues long. The V and J ends lost 1 base and 1 base respectively, with 7 bases between them. CDR3 in amino acids: CASSESNGNTEAFF. CDR3 bases: TGTGCCAGCAGTGAATCTAACGGGAACACTGAAGCTTTCTTT.

In its sample, this clone was seen a few times. The genes are TRBV18 and TRBJ2-3; D is uncertain. The germline gives CDR1 KGHSH, CDR2 LQKENI. V was clipped by 3 bases and J by 0 bases, with 7 bases between them. CDR3 length equals 14 residues. CDR3 nucleotide sequence: TGTGCCAGCTCACCGGAATTTAGCACAGATACGCAGTATTTT. Translated: CASSPEFSTDTQYF.

The chain's CDR3 is CSMVGSGNTIYF. The CDR3 coding sequence is TGCAGCATGGTAGGCTCTGGAAACACCATATATTTT. The chain employs TRBV29-1 and TRBJ1-3; D is uncertain. V lost 8 bases to trimming and J lost 0 bases, with 8 bases between them. CDR3 length equals 12 residues. Germline values: CDR1 SQVTM, CDR2 ANQGSEA.

The CDR3 DNA is TGTGCCAGCAGCCTCCACAGGCTCGAGGGGGGCAATCAGCCCCAGCATTTT. It specifies CASSLHRLEGGNQPQHF. V and J are TRBV6-2 or TRBV6-3 and TRBJ1-5; TRBD1 might be the D (6 bases). Germline CDR1 reads MNHEY; CDR2 reads SVGEGT. V was clipped by 6 bases and J by 2 bases, with 20 bases between them. The CDR3 has 17 amino acids.

The chain links TRBV30 to TRBJ1-6; D uncertain. Per the germline V gene, CDR1 is GTSNPN and CDR2 is SVGIG (reference sequence). This CDR3 region has 14 residues. Trimming stripped 0 bases from V and 9 bases from J, with 12 bases between. The CDR3 is CAWSVEQYRSPLHF. Here the CDR3 DNA reads TGTGCCTGGAGTGTGGAACAGTACCGTTCACCCCTCCACTTT. Together with reference TRBV30 and TRBJ1-6, the CDR3 gives the full variable domain: SQTIHQWPATLVQPVGSPLSLECTVEGTSNPNLYWYRQAAGRGLQLLFYSVGIGQISSEVPQNLSASRPQDRQFILSSKKLLLSDSGFYLCAWSVEQYRSPLHFGNGTRLTVT.

V is TRBV5-6 and J is TRBJ2-5; a weak D match, TRBD1 (5 bases). Germline V gene sequence: CDR1 SGHDT, CDR2 YYEEEE. With 0 bases removed from V and 4 bases from J, the gap between germline ends came to 13 bases. The CDR3 sequence is 15 residues long. For the CDR3, the DNA is TGTGCCAGCAGCTTGGCAGGAGTTGGGGCAGAGACCCAGTACTTC. Translation gives CASSLAGVGAETQYF.

This chain links TRBV5-6 with TRBJ1-6; 7 bases line up with TRBD1. This CDR3 is built from 18 residues. Germline CDR1 is SGHDT and CDR2 is YYEEEE. V lost 2 bases, J lost 7 bases, and 15 bases stayed unmatched. CDR3 region: CASSFHRGGDVGNSPLHF. DNA of the CDR3: TGTGCCAGCAGCTTCCACAGGGGTGGGGATGTGGGAAATTCACCCCTCCACTTT. The full variable domain, rest sourced from reference TRBV5-6 and TRBJ1-6, is DAGVTQSPTHLIKTRGQQVTLRCSPKSGHDTVSWYQQALGQGPQFIFQYYEEEERQRGNFPDRFSGHQFPNYSSELNVNALLLGDSALYLCASSFHRGGDVGNSPLHFGNGTRLTVT.

The rearrangement joins TRBV6-4 to TRBJ2-1; D uncertain. The CDR3 has 16 residues. Germline loops: CDR1 MRHNA, CDR2 SNTAGT. Trimming took 0 bases from V and 0 from J, leaving 9 bases between them. CDR3 DNA sequence: TGTGCCAGCAGTGACTCTAGCAGGAGCTCCTACAATGAGCAGTTCTTC. This codes for CASSDSSRSSYNEQFF.

The chain uses TRBV19 and TRBJ2-1, with D tentatively TRBD1 (5 bases). This CDR3 has 13 residues. The V and J ends lost 6 bases and 9 bases respectively, with 15 bases between them. Germline lookup yields CDR1 LNHDA and CDR2 SQIVND (reference sequence). This CDR3 reads CASSTARDTEQFF. Here the CDR3 DNA reads TGTGCCAGTAGCACCGCCAGGGATACTGAGCAGTTCTTC.

This rearrangement joins TRBV4-2 to TRBJ2-2; TRBD2 matches at 7 bases. Germline-derived CDR1 and CDR2 are LGHNA and YNFKEQ. After removal of 7 bases from V and 4 bases from J, the junction contained 12 bases not matched to a gene. The CDR3 length is 16 residues. The CDR3 sequence is CASTGGGSISTGELFF. The CDR3 DNA follows: TGTGCCAGCACCGGTGGCGGGAGTATTAGCACCGGGGAGCTGTTTTTT.

The CDR3 loop is CASSLNVLGGYTF. In DNA form, the CDR3 reads TGTGCCAGCAGTTTGAACGTCTTGGGGGGCTACACCTTC. This chain connects TRBV28 to TRBJ1-2; D is undetermined. There are 13 residues in the CDR3. Germline V gene data show CDR1 as MDHEN and CDR2 as SYDVKM. The germline V and J ends were trimmed by 3 bases and 8 bases, with 13 bases remaining between them.

This chain uses TRBV24-1 with TRBJ2-7, with 7 positions matching TRBD2. This CDR3 is 15 amino acids long. CDR1 is KGHDR, CDR2 SFDVKD, per germline. After removal of 7 bases from V and 2 bases from J, the junction contained 10 bases not matched to a gene. DNA of the CDR3: TGTGCCACCAGAGATAGCGGGCTACCAGCCTACGAGCAGTACTTC. It translates to CATRDSGLPAYEQYF.

V gene TRBV28 combines with J gene TRBJ1-2, with D unresolved. Trimming shortened V by 5 bases and J by 4 bases, and 8 bases separated the two germline ends. The CDR3 loop spans 12 amino acids. Germline V gives CDR1 MDHEN, CDR2 SYDVKM. Here the CDR3 reads CASSPTSYGYTF. CDR3 coding DNA: TGTGCCAGCAGTCCCACCTCCTATGGCTACACCTTC.

This rearrangement joins TRBV4-2 to TRBJ2-2, with D perhaps TRBD1 or TRBD2 (5 bases each). Trimming stripped 5 bases from V and 3 bases from J, with 13 bases between. The CDR3 length is 15 residues. From germline, CDR1 is LGHNA and CDR2 YNFKEQ. In DNA, the CDR3 is TGTGCCAGCAGCTCCGGGACCGAAGACACCGGGGAGCTGTTTTTT. Protein product: CASSSGTEDTGELFF.

The CDR3 region has the DNA TGTGCCAGCAGTAACAAATGGCGGGATTCACCCCTCCACTTT. Amino acids: CASSNKWRDSPLHF. J is TRBJ1-6 and V is TRBV6-5; no definite D call. The germline V and J ends were trimmed by 5 bases and 8 bases, with 13 bases remaining between them. This CDR3 spans 14 amino acids. Looked up from germline, CDR1 is MNHEY and CDR2 is SVGAGI.

This chain connects TRBV11-2 to TRBJ2-1, with TRBD2 matching 11 bases. Germline V lookup: CDR1 SGHAT, CDR2 FQNNGV. The J segment lost 12 bases and the V segment lost 0 bases, leaving 10 bases of the junction unmatched. There are 16 residues in the CDR3. The CDR3 DNA reads as TGTGCCAGCAGCTTAGATCATCTTAGCGGGAGGGCCGGGCAGTTCTTC. It yields the protein CASSLDHLSGRAGQFF.

The V call is TRBV28, the J call TRBJ1-4; 8 bases line up with TRBD1. CDR1 is MDHEN, CDR2 SYDVKM, per germline. This CDR3 is built from 14 residues. The ends lost 4 bases at V and 8 bases at J; junction bases unmatched: 6. CDR3: CASSSRTGKEKLFF. The CDR3 DNA reads TGTGCCAGCAGTTCCCGGACAGGGAAGGAAAAACTGTTTTTT.

V and J are TRBV7-9 and TRBJ2-1, with 8 bases that match TRBD1. The junction had 11 bases not matched to a gene; V was cut back by 2 bases and J by 8 bases. This CDR3 is 16 amino acids long. Germline lookup yields CDR1 SEHNR and CDR2 FQNEAQ (reference sequence). This chain's CDR3 is CASSLPLRTGRDEQFF. In DNA, the CDR3 is TGTGCCAGCAGCTTACCCCTCCGGACAGGGCGGGATGAGCAGTTCTTC. The whole variable domain, filled in from reference TRBV7-9 and TRBJ2-1, reads DTGVSQNPRHKITKRGQNVTFRCDPISEHNRLYWYRQTLGQGPEFLTYFQNEAQLEKSRLLSDRFSAERPKGSFSTLEIQRTEQGDSAMYLCASSLPLRTGRDEQFFGPGTRLTVL.

The chain has TRBV30 and TRBJ1-5; D call uncertain. Germline CDR1 is GTSNPN and CDR2 is SVGIG (reference sequence). The CDR3 runs 13 residues. V was trimmed by 0 bases and J by 1 base, leaving 4 bases between them. Written as DNA, the CDR3 is TGTGCCTGGAGTGTTGACAGCAATCAGCCCCAGCATTTT. It codes for CAWSVDSNQPQHF.

The genes are TRBV5-6 and TRBJ1-5; D gene uncertain. V was shortened by 2 bases and J by 2 bases, with 8 bases between the two germline ends. Germline V gene sequence: CDR1 SGHDT, CDR2 YYEEEE. The CDR3 has 14 residues. The CDR3 DNA sequence: TGTGCCAGCAGCTTCTGGGGTGGCAATCAGCCCCAGCATTTT. Encoded protein: CASSFWGGNQPQHF. Full variable domain (missing parts from reference TRBV5-6 and TRBJ1-5): DAGVTQSPTHLIKTRGQQVTLRCSPKSGHDTVSWYQQALGQGPQFIFQYYEEEERQRGNFPDRFSGHQFPNYSSELNVNALLLGDSALYLCASSFWGGNQPQHFGDGTRLSIL.

Here the CDR3 DNA reads TGCGCCAGCAGTGCCCCTAAAGACAATGAGCAGTTCTTC. It yields the protein CASSAPKDNEQFF. The chain links TRBV10-1 to TRBJ2-1; unclear D gene. Germline-derived CDR1 and CDR2 are WNHNN and SYGVQD (reference sequence). The CDR3 contains 13 residues. V lost 4 bases and J lost 5, with 9 bases in between.

This chain links TRBV5-1 with TRBJ2-1, with TRBD2 identical over 9 bases. With 2 bases clipped from V and 2 bases from J, the junction kept 5 bases outside the gene matches. The CDR3 extends over 16 amino acids. Germline lookup yields CDR1 SGHRS and CDR2 YFSETQ. CDR3 in DNA: TGCGCCAGCAGCTTTGGGGCGGGAGGGCCCTACAATGAGCAGTTCTTC. This translates into CASSFGAGGPYNEQFF.

Worth noting for this clone: The same CDR3 can be traced to other DNA sequences in this sample. This rearrangement joins TRBV28 to TRBJ2-1; 10 bases are a match to TRBD2. The CDR3 extends over 11 amino acids. CDR1 and CDR2 (germline): MDHEN, SYDVKM. V gave up 9 bases and J gave up 13 bases; unmatched junction bases: 6. The CDR3: CASLAGVEQFF. Here the CDR3 DNA reads TGTGCCAGTCTAGCGGGAGTTGAACAGTTCTTC.

The rearrangement links TRBV5-6 to TRBJ1-1, with TRBD1 as a possible D gene (6 bases). The CDR3 is 14 amino acids. V lost 2 bases to trimming and J lost 5 bases, with 13 bases between them. The germline CDR1 and CDR2 sequences are SGHDT and YYEEEE. The CDR3 sequence: CASSLVRGGTEAFF. The CDR3 nucleotides are TGTGCCAGCAGCTTAGTCAGGGGCGGGACTGAAGCTTTCTTT.

This clone turned up a few times. The chain couples TRBV6-5 to TRBJ2-7; TRBD1 matches 10 bases. There are 14 residues in the CDR3. The J segment lost 3 bases and the V segment lost 5 bases, leaving 4 bases of the junction unmatched. Germline CDR1 and CDR2: MNHEY and SVGAGI. The CDR3 nucleotides read TGTGCCAGCAGTCGGACAGGGGGTGTCTACGAGCAGTACTTC. Amino acid sequence: CASSRTGGVYEQYF.

The rearrangement uses TRBV3-1 (or the pseudogene TRBV3-2) and TRBJ2-3, with D tentatively TRBD2 (6 bases). Germline V gene sequence: CDR1 LGHDT, CDR2 YNNKEL (reference sequence). V gave up 4 bases and J gave up 0 bases, with 17 bases separating them. There are 17 residues in the CDR3. DNA of the CDR3: TGTGCCAGCAGCCCCCAGGGTACGGGGGTCAGCACAGATACGCAGTATTTT. Translation: CASSPQGTGVSTDTQYF.

The CDR3 nucleotides are TGTGCCAGCAGGATTTTCTCCTACGAGCAGTACTTC. Protein sequence: CASRIFSYEQYF. The chain couples TRBV21-1 to TRBJ2-7. TRBV21-1 is noted as a pseudogene. The CDR3 runs 12 residues.